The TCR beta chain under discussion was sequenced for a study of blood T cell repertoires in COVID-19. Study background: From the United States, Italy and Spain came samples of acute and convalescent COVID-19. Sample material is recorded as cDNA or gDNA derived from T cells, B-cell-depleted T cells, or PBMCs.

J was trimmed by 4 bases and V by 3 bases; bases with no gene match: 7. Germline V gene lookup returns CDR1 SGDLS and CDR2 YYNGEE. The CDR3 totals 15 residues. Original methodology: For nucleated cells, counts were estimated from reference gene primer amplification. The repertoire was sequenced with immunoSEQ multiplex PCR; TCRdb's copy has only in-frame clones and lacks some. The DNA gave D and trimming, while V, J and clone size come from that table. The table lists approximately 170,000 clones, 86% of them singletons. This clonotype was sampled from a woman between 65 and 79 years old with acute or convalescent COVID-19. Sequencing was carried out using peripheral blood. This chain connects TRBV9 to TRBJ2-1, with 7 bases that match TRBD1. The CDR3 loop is CASSADREVYNEQFF. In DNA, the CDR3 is TGTGCCAGCAGCGCCGACAGGGAAGTTTACAATGAGCAGTTCTTC. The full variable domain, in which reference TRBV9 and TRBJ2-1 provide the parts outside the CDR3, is DSGVTQTPKHLITATGQRVTLRCSPRSGDLSVYWYQQSLDQGLQFLIQYYNGEERAKGNILERFSAQQFPDLHSELNLSSLELGDSALYFCASSADREVYNEQFFGPGTRLTVL.